The entry below describes one TCR beta chain. This clone was recorded only once. Its antigen target is currently unknown. The input lacks base qualities; no much larger clone sits a single base away. The sample originates from a study of lymphopenia after photon versus proton radiotherapy (dated by TCRdb to between 2017 and 2020). Regarding the study in general: Photon and proton radiation therapy were compared by the study for their immunological effects in patients with gastrointestinal tumors who developed high-grade lymphopenia. The cohort included 20 to 25 patients with gastrointestinal tumors who developed lymphopenia after receiving either photon or proton therapy. The goal of the study was to characterize the differences between the two radiation modalities in how they affect the immune system. The research as a whole found: Across the cohort, a larger post-nadir drop in TCR diversity was inversely correlated with overall survival time among patients who died. The survival association was examined only in patients who died, and the authors described better survival with proton therapy as a possibility, not as a demonstrated result. Relative stability during treatment was observed in proton-treated patients, whereas loss of naive T cells and TCR diversity and gain of effector/memory populations were observed in photon-treated patients. After the lymphocyte count nadir, repertoires from photon-treated patients showed oligoclonal expansion, particularly of CD8+ Temra cells, and this expansion drove the decline in diversity.

Libraries were constructed by the immunoSEQ multiplex PCR assay. Alongside multiparametric flow cytometry, deep sequencing of rearranged TCR beta loci was used to profile the T cell repertoires. TCRdb's version of the immuneACCESS table is confined to in-frame rearrangements and falls short of the full clone set. An unresolved V gene accounts for under half of the shortfall where checked; the remainder is of unknown origin. The sample records about 40,000 clones, about 84% of which are singletons. The ten largest clones represent about 2.9% of the sample. From the cysteine through the phenylalanine, the CDR3 covers 18 amino acids. Just CDR3 DNA is preserved here, 54 bases in frame from base 1. Taken from the germline V gene, the CDR1 and CDR2 loops are KGHSH and LQKENI. For this chain, trimming is 2 bases at the V end and 0 bases at the J end, and the number of junction bases without a gene match is 8.

This material consisted of peripheral blood, taken from a patient treated with photon-based radiotherapy. The sequence derives from a man aged 45-65 years with gastric cancer. The V and J segments used are TRBV18 and TRBJ1-4, with 8 bases aligning to TRBD1. The CDR3 amino acid sequence is: CASSPYRQGKSTNEKLFF. At the DNA level, the sequence is TGTGCCAGCTCACCATATAGACAGGGGAAATCAACTAATGAAAAACTGTTTTTT.